The present TCR beta chain was sequenced within a study of T cell responses to AZD1222 COVID-19 vaccine. Study observations and caveats: Seropositive AZD1222 recipients at baseline numbered only 6 or 7. Epitopes outside B.1.351 and B.1.1.7 mutated regions reportedly drew nearly half of spike TCRs. White British ancestry dominated among donors, who included more females, and clonal diversity was possibly underestimated.

Second-dose intervals near 4 or 12 weeks were combined. To note about this clone: What it binds is not known.

Germline V gene data show CDR1 as SQVTM and CDR2 as ANQGSEA. The CDR3 is 14 residues long. V was pared by 7 bases and J by 0 bases, with 5 bases of the junction left unmatched. Measured with immunoSEQ multiplex PCR; TCRdb has only the in-frame clones, and not every one. Among 65,000 to 100,000 clones listed, about 90% were seen once. The chain joins TRBV29-1 to TRBJ2-1; 8 bases line up with TRBD2. The sample here was peripheral blood, taken 28 days after the second AZD1222 dose. The clonotype was recovered from an adult who received the AZD1222 COVID-19 vaccine. CDR3 bases: TGCAGCGCAGTCGGGACTAGCTCCTACAATGAGCAGTTCTTC. Its translation: CSAVGTSSYNEQFF.